The 2 T cell receptor beta chains below all came from one sample that was sequenced in a study of blood T cell repertoires in COVID-19 (TCRdb year 2020). The receptor library was made with the immunoSEQ multiplex PCR assay. In TCRdb, the immuneACCESS table is reduced to in-frame sequences with V and J assigned. These tables do not hold every clone; where another copy was compared, an unresolved V gene accounts for under half, and the others remain unexplained. In all, the sample holds 110,000 to 150,000 clones, and around nine tenths of those were seen once. The ten largest account for 2.5% to 3% of the sample. The specimen sequenced was peripheral blood. The source is a man aged 60 to 69 with active or convalescent COVID-19.

The chain recombines TRBV27 with TRBJ2-3; 10 bases line up with TRBD1. The CDR3 totals 15 residues. The ends lost 7 bases at V and 5 bases at J; junction bases unmatched: 9. Germline CDR1 MNHEY, CDR2 SMNVEV (reference sequence). The CDR3 DNA reads as TGTGCCAGCACCACCCGACAGGGGGCCAGAGATACGCAGTATTTT. It yields the protein CASTTRQGARDTQYF.

This clone showed up just once. The chain employs TRBV27 and TRBJ1-5; D perhaps matches TRBD1 (6 bases). V lost 3 bases and J 0 bases, leaving 18 bases between the germline ends. The CDR3 totals 18 residues. Germline loops: CDR1 MNHEY, CDR2 SMNVEV (reference sequence). The CDR3 bases are TGTGCCAGCAGTTTTTTCGCGATAGGACAGACTAGCAATCAGCCCCAGCATTTT. Translation: CASSFFAIGQTSNQPQHF.